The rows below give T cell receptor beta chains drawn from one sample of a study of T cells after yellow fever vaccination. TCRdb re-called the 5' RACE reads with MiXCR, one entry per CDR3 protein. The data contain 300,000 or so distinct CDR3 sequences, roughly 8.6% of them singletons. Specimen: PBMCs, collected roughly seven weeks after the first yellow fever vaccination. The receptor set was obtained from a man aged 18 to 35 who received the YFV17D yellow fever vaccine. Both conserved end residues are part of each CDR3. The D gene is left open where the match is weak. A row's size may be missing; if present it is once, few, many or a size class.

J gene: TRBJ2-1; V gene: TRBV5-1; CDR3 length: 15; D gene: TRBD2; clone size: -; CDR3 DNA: TGCGCCAGCAGCACTTGGGTGCGGGGGGACAATGAGCAGTTCTTC; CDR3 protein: CASSTWVRGDNEQFF
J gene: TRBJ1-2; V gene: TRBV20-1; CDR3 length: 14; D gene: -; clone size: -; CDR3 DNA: TGCAGTGCTAGGTTTCCGGGAGTAAAATATGGCTACACCTTC; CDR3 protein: CSARFPGVKYGYTF
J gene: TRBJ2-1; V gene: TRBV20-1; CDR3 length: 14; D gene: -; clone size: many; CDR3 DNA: TGCAGTGCTAGCGGGGCGGGCCCCTACAATGAGCAGTTCTTC; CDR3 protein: CSASGAGPYNEQFF
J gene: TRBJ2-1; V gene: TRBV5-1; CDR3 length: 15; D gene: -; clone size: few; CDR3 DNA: TGCGCCAGCAGCTTTCCTAGCTCCCTGAGGGGTGAGCAGTTCTTC; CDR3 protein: CASSFPSSLRGEQFF
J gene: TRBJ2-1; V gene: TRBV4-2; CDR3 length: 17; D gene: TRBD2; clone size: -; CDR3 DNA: TGTGCCAGCAGCCAAGATGGGGGGGCTAGCGGGGACGCTGAGCAGTTCTTC; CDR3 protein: CASSQDGGASGDAEQFF
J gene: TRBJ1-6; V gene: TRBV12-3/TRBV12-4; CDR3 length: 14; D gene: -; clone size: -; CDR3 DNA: TGTGCCAGCAGTCTGGGATTTACGAACTCACCCCTCCACTTT; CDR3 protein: CASSLGFTNSPLHF
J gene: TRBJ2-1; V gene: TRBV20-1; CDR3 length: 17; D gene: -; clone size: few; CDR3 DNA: TGCAGTGCCCCGCCCCCGGGAGGACAGAGCTCCTACAATGAGCAGTTCTTC; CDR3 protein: CSAPPPGGQSSYNEQFF
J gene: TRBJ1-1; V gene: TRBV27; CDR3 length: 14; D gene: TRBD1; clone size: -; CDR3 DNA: TGTGCCAGCATCCAACAGGGGGGGAACACTGAAGCTTTCTTT; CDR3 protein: CASIQQGGNTEAFF
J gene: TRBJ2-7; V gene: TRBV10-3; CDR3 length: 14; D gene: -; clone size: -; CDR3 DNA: TGTGCCATCAGTGAGTCTGGGGCGGAGGACGAGCAGTACTTC; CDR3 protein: CAISESGAEDEQYF
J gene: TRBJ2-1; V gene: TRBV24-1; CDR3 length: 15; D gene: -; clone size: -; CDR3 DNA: TGTGCCACCAGTGCTGACGGGGCAGCGGACAATGAGCAGTTCTTC; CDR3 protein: CATSADGAADNEQFF
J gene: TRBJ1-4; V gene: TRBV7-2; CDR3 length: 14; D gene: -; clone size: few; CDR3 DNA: TGTGCCAGCAGCTTGCGGGCCCCTAATGAAAAACTGTTTTTT; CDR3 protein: CASSLRAPNEKLFF
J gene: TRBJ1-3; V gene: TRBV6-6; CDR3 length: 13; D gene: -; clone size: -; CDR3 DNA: TGTGCCAGCCGAGGGGTAGATGGCGGCACCATATATTTT; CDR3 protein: CASRGVDGGTIYF
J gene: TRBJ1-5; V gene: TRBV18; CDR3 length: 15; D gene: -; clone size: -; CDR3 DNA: TGTGCCAGCTCACGGGGAGGGGGGGCTGATCAGCCCCAGCATTTT; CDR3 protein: CASSRGGGADQPQHF
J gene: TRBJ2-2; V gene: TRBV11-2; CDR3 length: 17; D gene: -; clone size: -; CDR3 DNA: TGTGCCAGCAGCCACCCAGGGGGGGGCGGCAACACCGGGGAGCTGTTTTTT; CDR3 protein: CASSHPGGGGNTGELFF
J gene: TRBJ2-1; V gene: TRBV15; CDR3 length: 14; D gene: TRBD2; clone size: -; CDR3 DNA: TGTGCCACCAGTCGTAGCGGGGGGGCCTCGGTTCAGTTCTTC; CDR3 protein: CATSRSGGASVQFF
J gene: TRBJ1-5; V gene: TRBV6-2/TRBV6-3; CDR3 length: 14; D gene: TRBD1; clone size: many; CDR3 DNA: TGTGCCAGCATGCGGACAGGCGGTAATCAGCCCCAGCATTTT; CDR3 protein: CASMRTGGNQPQHF
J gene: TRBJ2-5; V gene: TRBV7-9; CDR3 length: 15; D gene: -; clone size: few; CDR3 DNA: TGTGCCAGCAGCTTCTCCTCGGGGCCCCAAGAGACCCAGTACTTC; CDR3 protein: CASSFSSGPQETQYF
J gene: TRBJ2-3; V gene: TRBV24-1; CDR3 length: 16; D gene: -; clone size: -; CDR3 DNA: TGTGCCACCAGTGATGCGACAAGGGGGGTAGCAGATACGCAGTATTTT; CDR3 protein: CATSDATRGVADTQYF
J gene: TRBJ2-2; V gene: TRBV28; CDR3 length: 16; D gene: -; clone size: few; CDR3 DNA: TGTGCCAGCAGTTCCCCCGGGGGTTCGAGGACCGGGGAGCTGTTTTTT; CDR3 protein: CASSSPGGSRTGELFF
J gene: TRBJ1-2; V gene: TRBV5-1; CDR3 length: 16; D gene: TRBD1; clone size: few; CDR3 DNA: TGCGCCAGCAGCTTAACGAAAATGGAGGGACAGAATGGCTACACCTTC; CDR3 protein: CASSLTKMEGQNGYTF
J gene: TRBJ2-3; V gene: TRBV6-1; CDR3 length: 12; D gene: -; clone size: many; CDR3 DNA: TGTGCCAGCAGCGGCTTTACAGATACGCAGTATTTT; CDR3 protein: CASSGFTDTQYF
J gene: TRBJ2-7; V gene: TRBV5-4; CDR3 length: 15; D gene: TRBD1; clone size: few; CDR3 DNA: TGTGCCAGCAGCCGACCCGGGACAGGGGTCAACGAGCAGTACTTC; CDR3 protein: CASSRPGTGVNEQYF